These 25 T cell receptor beta chains came from one sample sequenced in a study of blood T cell repertoires in COVID-19 (dated by TCRdb to 2019 to 2021). Receptor amplification or capture employed the immunoSEQ multiplex PCR assay. TCRdb mirrors the immuneACCESS table, restricted to in-frame sequences. Some clones are absent from its copies; in checked studies, under half trace to an unresolved V gene, and the reason for the others is unknown. The sample yields about 320,000 clones; 87% were counted once. Of the sample, 8.9% falls within the top ten clones. Sequenced input: PBMCs or T cells enriched from blood (not recorded which). The receptor source for this set is a woman aged 18-29 years who had recovered from COVID-19.

The chain has TRBV19 and TRBJ1-2, with TRBD1 matching 7 bases. V lost 1 base, J lost 5 bases, and 10 bases stayed unmatched. The CDR3 has 16 amino acids. Germline lookup yields CDR1 LNHDA and CDR2 SQIVND (reference sequence). Written as DNA, the CDR3 is TGTGCCAGTAGTATAGTAGTGGGGGACAGAGCATATGGCTACACCTTC. Amino acid sequence: CASSIVVGDRAYGYTF.

The chain has TRBV4-2 and TRBJ2-1; TRBD2 might be the D (5 bases). Between the trimmed V and J ends, which lost 0 bases and 8 bases, there was a span of 20 bases. The CDR3 spans 17 residues. Germline V gene sequence: CDR1 LGHNA, CDR2 YNFKEQ. The CDR3 reads CASSQDGGMGSSHEQFF. The CDR3 DNA reads TGTGCCAGCAGCCAAGACGGTGGTATGGGGAGTAGTCATGAGCAGTTCTTC.

This clone was observed once. The rearrangement uses TRBV12-3 or TRBV12-4 and TRBJ1-1; a possible D gene is TRBD1 (6 bases). V gave up 4 bases and J gave up 5 bases, with 11 bases separating them. This CDR3 region has 13 residues. The CDR3 loop reads CASSWTDNTEAFF. The CDR3 nucleotides are TGTGCCAGCAGTTGGACAGATAATACTGAAGCTTTCTTT.

The V call is TRBV6-2 or TRBV6-3, the J call TRBJ1-2; 8 nucleotides agree with TRBD1. This CDR3 has 17 residues. Germline trimming cut 6 bases from V and 6 bases from J; bases unmatched to any gene: 18. The germline V gene has CDR1 MNHEY and CDR2 SVGEGT. CDR3 loop: CASSREFQGAQEDGYTF. The DNA for the CDR3 is TGTGCCAGCAGCCGAGAGTTCCAGGGGGCGCAGGAGGATGGCTACACCTTC.

This chain links TRBV7-9 with TRBJ1-2; unclear D gene. In germline, CDR1 is SEHNR, CDR2 FQNEAQ (reference sequence). The V end was cut by 0 bases, the J end by 5 bases, with 13 bases between. This CDR3 spans 15 amino acids. CDR3 sequence reads: CASSLAPERWYGYTF. The DNA of the CDR3 is TGTGCCAGCAGCTTAGCTCCGGAGCGTTGGTATGGCTACACCTTC.

This chain connects TRBV15 to TRBJ2-5; 8 nucleotides match TRBD2. J lost 5 bases, V lost 0 bases, and 5 bases had no gene match. CDR1 is LNHNV and CDR2 is YYDKDF in the germline V gene (reference sequence). This CDR3 spans 15 amino acids. The CDR3 here is CATSREAGGGETQYF. In DNA, the CDR3 is TGTGCCACCAGCAGAGAGGCGGGGGGCGGGGAGACCCAGTACTTC.

The rearrangement links TRBV11-2 to TRBJ1-3, with 7 bases matching TRBD1. V shed 1 base and J 4 bases; nucleotides not matched to a gene: 4. Germline V lookup: CDR1 SGHAT, CDR2 FQNNGV. CDR3 size: 15 residues. The CDR3 DNA follows: TGTGCCAGCAGCTTAGTAGGGGGCCCCGGAAACACCATATATTTT. It yields the protein CASSLVGGPGNTIYF.

The chain carries TRBV19 and TRBJ1-5; D possibly corresponds to TRBD1 (6 bases). Germline V gene lookup returns CDR1 LNHDA and CDR2 SQIVND (reference sequence). The CDR3 covers 13 residues. Trimming removed 5 bases from V and 7 bases from J, with 12 bases in between. The CDR3 protein is CASSAGTPQPQHF. CDR3 coding DNA: TGTGCCAGTAGTGCCGGGACACCCCAGCCCCAGCATTTT.

This chain links TRBV6-5 with TRBJ2-2; D is ambiguous. This CDR3 is 13 amino acids long. Germline-derived CDR1 and CDR2 are MNHEY and SVGAGI. Trimming pared 6 bases from V and 4 bases from J, leaving 9 bases between. CDR3 DNA: TGTGCCAGCAGCCCACTTTTCACCGGGGAGCTGTTTTTT. Its translation is CASSPLFTGELFF.

This clone came up many times. The J gene is TRBJ2-1, the V gene TRBV7-5; TRBD2, the D gene given by the table, was not confirmed from the DNA. TRBV7-5 is tagged as a pseudogene. The length of the CDR3 is 17 residues. DNA for the CDR3: TGTGTCAGAAGCCCGGGACTAGCGGGGGGCCCCTACAATGAGCAGTTCTTC. It is translated as CVRSPGLAGGPYNEQFF.

This clone was found many times. The V and J genes are TRBV4-3 and TRBJ2-1; 9 nucleotides agree with TRBD2. CDR3 size: 17 residues. Trimming removed 0 bases from V and 2 bases from J; junction bases left unmatched: 5. Germline CDR1 and CDR2: LGHNA and YSLEER. The CDR3 sequence: CASSQDPGLATYNEQFF. The CDR3 nucleotides are TGCGCCAGCAGCCAAGATCCAGGACTAGCGACCTACAATGAGCAGTTCTTC.

This clone was found once. The chain uses TRBV25-1 and TRBJ2-1, with D maybe TRBD1 (7 bases). CDR1 and CDR2 from the germline V gene are MGHDK and SYGVNS. Deletions cut 4 bases from V and 8 bases from J, with 15 bases between. This CDR3 is 14 amino acids long. DNA of the CDR3: TGTGCCAGCAGTGTATTCTCAGGGGGGCATGAGCAGTTCTTC. Protein: CASSVFSGGHEQFF.

The chain has TRBV5-5 and TRBJ2-5, with 14 nucleotides matching TRBD2. CDR3 length: 18 amino acids. Germline CDR1 and CDR2: SGHKS and YYEKEE (reference sequence). Germline trimming cut 2 bases from V and 2 bases from J; bases unmatched to any gene: 8. This chain's CDR3 is CASSFSRTSGGQQETQYF. The CDR3 bases are TGTGCCAGCAGCTTTTCTCGGACTAGCGGGGGGCAGCAAGAGACCCAGTACTTC. The complete variable domain, with remaining parts taken from reference TRBV5-5 and TRBJ2-5, reads DAGVTQSPTHLIKTRGQQVTLRCSPISGHKSVSWYQQVLGQGPQFIFQYYEKEERGRGNFPDRFSARQFPNYSSELNVNALLLGDSALYLCASSFSRTSGGQQETQYFGPGTRLLVL.

The rearrangement joins TRBV3-1 (or the pseudogene TRBV3-2) to TRBJ1-2, with 8 nucleotides matching TRBD1. The CDR3 is made up of 14 amino acids. With V trimmed by 3 bases and J by 5 bases, 5 bases remained unmatched. Germline V gene data show CDR1 as LGHDT and CDR2 as YNNKEL (reference sequence). The CDR3 coding sequence is TGTGCCAGCAGCCACTGGGACAGGTTTTATGGCTACACCTTC. It codes for CASSHWDRFYGYTF.

The rearrangement joins TRBV29-1 to TRBJ2-3, with 11 bases aligning to TRBD2. The CDR3 extends over 14 amino acids. The ends lost 6 bases at V and 7 bases at J; junction bases unmatched: 9. CDR1 and CDR2 (germline): SQVTM, ANQGSEA. The DNA for the CDR3 is TGCAGCGTGGAACCTAGCGGGGGGCCGAATACGCAGTATTTT. Translating it yields CSVEPSGGPNTQYF.

This chain joins TRBV5-1 and TRBJ1-2, with 7 bases identical to TRBD1. CDR3 length: 17 amino acids. The ends lost 2 bases at V and 0 bases at J; junction bases unmatched: 10. In germline, CDR1 is SGHRS, CDR2 YFSETQ. The CDR3 loop is CASSFGDRGASNYGYTF. The CDR3 bases are TGCGCCAGCAGCTTTGGGGACAGAGGGGCATCTAACTATGGCTACACCTTC.

The V gene is TRBV4-1, the J gene TRBJ1-1, with D maybe TRBD1 (6 bases). The germline V gene has CDR1 MGHRA and CDR2 YSYEKL. This CDR3 has 14 residues. V lost 2 bases, J lost 1 base, and 8 bases lay in between. CDR3 sequence (DNA): TGCGCCAGCAGCCAACAGGGGACGAACACTGAAGCTTTCTTT. It yields the protein CASSQQGTNTEAFF.

The gene calls are TRBV7-2 and TRBJ2-1, with D possibly matching TRBD2 (5 bases). There are 14 residues in the CDR3. The V gene's germline CDR1 is SGHTA and CDR2 FQGNSA. The V and J ends lost 1 base and 8 bases respectively, with 12 bases between them. CDR3 region: CASSLVPAGDEQFF. CDR3 coding DNA: TGTGCCAGCAGCTTAGTCCCGGCCGGGGATGAGCAGTTCTTC. Using reference TRBV7-2 and TRBJ2-1 for the parts outside the CDR3, the full variable domain is GAGVSQSPSNKVTEKGKDVELRCDPISGHTALYWYRQSLGQGLEFLIYFQGNSAPDKSGLPSDRFSAERTGGSVSTLTIQRTQQEDSAVYLCASSLVPAGDEQFFGPGTRLTVL.

The V and J genes are TRBV10-3 and TRBJ1-4, with TRBD1 matching 9 bases. V was clipped by 5 bases and J by 8 bases; unmatched bases: 18. This CDR3 is 18 amino acids long. Germline CDR1 is ENHRY and CDR2 is SYGVKD. The CDR3 coding sequence is TGTGCCATCAGTCCCTCATTGGCCCCTGTGGGGACAGGGGAAAAACTGTTTTTT. Its protein product is CAISPSLAPVGTGEKLFF.

Details on this clone: The identical CDR3 is also encoded by other nucleotide sequences in the sample. The V gene is TRBV6-5, the J gene TRBJ2-1; D call uncertain. V lost 2 bases to trimming and J lost 4 bases, with 6 bases between them. The length of the CDR3 is 13 residues. Germline CDR1 reads MNHEY; CDR2 reads SVGAGI. The CDR3 protein is CASSYASYNEQFF. DNA for the CDR3: TGTGCCAGCAGTTACGCGTCATACAATGAGCAGTTCTTC.

The chain combines TRBV6-5 with TRBJ1-2, with TRBD1 as a possible D gene (6 bases). CDR3 size: 15 residues. V lost 6 bases to trimming and J lost 1 base, with 15 bases between them. In germline, CDR1 is MNHEY, CDR2 SVGAGI. DNA for the CDR3: TGTGCCAGCAGACGGACAGCACCCGATAACTATGGCTACACCTTC. This encodes CASRRTAPDNYGYTF.

The chain links TRBV7-2 to TRBJ1-1; TRBD1 might be the D (5 bases). The V and J ends lost 5 bases and 4 bases respectively, with 14 bases between them. The CDR3 is 14 residues long. CDR1 is SGHTA and CDR2 is FQGNSA in the germline V gene. The CDR3 nucleotides read TGTGCCAGCAGCCCCTCCAGGGTTGGCACTGAAGCTTTCTTT. The encoded protein is CASSPSRVGTEAFF.

The chain couples TRBV28 to TRBJ2-7; 7 bases map to TRBD1. The CDR3 sequence is 16 residues long. Germline V gene sequence: CDR1 MDHEN, CDR2 SYDVKM. J gave up 2 bases and V 3 bases, and 10 bases lay outside the gene matches. The CDR3 protein is CASSFPSRDSTYEQYF. Here the CDR3 DNA reads TGTGCCAGCAGTTTCCCGAGTAGGGACAGCACCTACGAGCAGTACTTC.

The J gene is TRBJ2-3, the V gene TRBV12-5; 15 positions match TRBD2. Germline CDR1 is LGHNT and CDR2 is FRNRAP. V shed 7 bases and J 0 bases; nucleotides not matched to a gene: 8. CDR3 length equals 18 residues. Here the CDR3 reads CASVKGLAGGISTDTQYF. CDR3 nucleotides: TGTGCTAGTGTCAAGGGACTAGCGGGGGGTATAAGCACAGATACGCAGTATTTT.

This chain uses TRBV2 with TRBJ1-6, with 7 bases matching TRBD1. CDR3 length: 14 amino acids. CDR1 SNHLY and CDR2 FYNNEI come from the germline V gene. J was trimmed by 13 bases and V by 4 bases; bases with no gene match: 10. CDR3 DNA sequence: TGTGCCAGCAGTGGGGACAGCGTTAGGGCGCCCCTCCACTTT. It specifies CASSGDSVRAPLHF.